The 2 T cell receptor beta chains reported below all come from one sample, sequenced in a study of somatic mutations in cytotoxic T cells in rheumatoid arthritis. The protocol was immunoSEQ multiplex PCR, while the TCRdb copy is restricted to in-frame clones and leaves out a portion. The top ten hold roughly 60% of the sample, which has some 2,000 clones, 60% to 80% seen once. Source: CD8+ T cells sorted from blood, taken at a follow-up visit. These TCRs come from a man aged 65 to 79 with rheumatoid arthritis.

This clone was observed a handful of times. V and J are TRBV25-1 and TRBJ2-1; 7 bases fit TRBD2. Germline lookup yields CDR1 MGHDK and CDR2 SYGVNS. This CDR3 contains 13 residues. Trimming removed 7 bases from V and 2 bases from J; junction bases left unmatched: 2. The CDR3 loop is CASTSGAYNEQFF. Written as DNA, the CDR3 is TGTGCCAGCACAAGCGGGGCCTACAATGAGCAGTTCTTC.

The count of this clone is one. The chain is built from TRBV27 and TRBJ2-5; D not resolved. This CDR3 has 13 amino acids. Between the trimmed V and J ends, which lost 4 bases and 8 bases, there was a span of 14 bases. Germline assignment: CDR1 MNHEY and CDR2 SMNVEV (reference sequence). The CDR3 DNA is TGTGCCAGCAGTTGGGCGCACCTCGGTACCCAGTACTTC. It yields the protein CASSWAHLGTQYF.